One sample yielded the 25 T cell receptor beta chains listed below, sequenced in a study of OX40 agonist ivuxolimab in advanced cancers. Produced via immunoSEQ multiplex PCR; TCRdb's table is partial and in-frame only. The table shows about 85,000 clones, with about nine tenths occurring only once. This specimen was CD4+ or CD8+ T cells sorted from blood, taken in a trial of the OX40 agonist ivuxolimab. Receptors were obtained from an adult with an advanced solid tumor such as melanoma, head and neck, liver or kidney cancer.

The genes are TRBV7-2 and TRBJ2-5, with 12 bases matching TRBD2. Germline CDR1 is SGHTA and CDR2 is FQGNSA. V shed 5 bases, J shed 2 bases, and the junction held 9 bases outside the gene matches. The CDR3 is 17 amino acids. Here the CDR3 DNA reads TGTGCCAGCAGCCCCCGACTAGCGGGGGCCAGGCAAGAGACCCAGTACTTC. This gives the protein CASSPRLAGARQETQYF.

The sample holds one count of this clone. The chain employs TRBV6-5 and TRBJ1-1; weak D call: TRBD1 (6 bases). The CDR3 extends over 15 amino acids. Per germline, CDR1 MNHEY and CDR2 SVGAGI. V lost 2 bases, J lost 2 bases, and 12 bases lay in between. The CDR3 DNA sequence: TGTGCCAGCAGTTACCTGACAGGAAGTAACACTGAAGCTTTCTTT. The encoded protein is CASSYLTGSNTEAFF.

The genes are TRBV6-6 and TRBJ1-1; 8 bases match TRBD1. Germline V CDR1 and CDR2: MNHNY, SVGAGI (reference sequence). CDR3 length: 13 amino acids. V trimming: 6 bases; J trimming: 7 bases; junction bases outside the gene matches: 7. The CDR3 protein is CASRIQGESEAFF. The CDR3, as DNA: TGTGCCAGCAGGATACAGGGGGAAAGTGAAGCTTTCTTT.

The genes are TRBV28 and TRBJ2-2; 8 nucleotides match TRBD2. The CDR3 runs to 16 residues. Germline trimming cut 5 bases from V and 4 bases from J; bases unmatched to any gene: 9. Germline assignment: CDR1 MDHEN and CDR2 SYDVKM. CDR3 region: CASSGSAGGFTGELFF. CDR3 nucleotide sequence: TGTGCCAGCAGTGGTAGCGCGGGAGGTTTCACCGGGGAGCTGTTTTTT.

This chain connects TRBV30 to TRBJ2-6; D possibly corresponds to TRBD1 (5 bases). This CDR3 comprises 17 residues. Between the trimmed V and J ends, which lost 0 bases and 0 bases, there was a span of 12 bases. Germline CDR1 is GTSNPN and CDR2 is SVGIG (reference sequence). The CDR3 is CAWSVPPGRSGANVLTF. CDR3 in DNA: TGTGCCTGGAGTGTACCCCCAGGGCGCTCTGGGGCCAACGTCCTGACTTTC.

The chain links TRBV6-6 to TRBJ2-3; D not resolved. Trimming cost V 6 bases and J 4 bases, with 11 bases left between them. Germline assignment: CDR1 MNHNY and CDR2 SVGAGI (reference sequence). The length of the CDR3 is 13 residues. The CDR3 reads CASSPGPADTQYF. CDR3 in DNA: TGTGCCAGCAGCCCAGGACCCGCAGATACGCAGTATTTT.

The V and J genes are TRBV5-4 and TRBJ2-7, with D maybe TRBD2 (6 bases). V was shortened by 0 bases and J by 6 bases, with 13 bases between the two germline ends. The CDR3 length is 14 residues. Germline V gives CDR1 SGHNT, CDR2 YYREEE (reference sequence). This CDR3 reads CASSLEVVEGEQYF. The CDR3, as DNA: TGTGCCAGCAGCTTGGAAGTTGTGGAGGGCGAGCAGTACTTC.

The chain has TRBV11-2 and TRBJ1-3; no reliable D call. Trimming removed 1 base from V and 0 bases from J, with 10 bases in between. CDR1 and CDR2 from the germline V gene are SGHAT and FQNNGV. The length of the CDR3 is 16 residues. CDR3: CASSLVRSSSGNTIYF. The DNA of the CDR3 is TGTGCCAGCAGCTTAGTACGGTCGAGCTCTGGAAACACCATATATTTT.

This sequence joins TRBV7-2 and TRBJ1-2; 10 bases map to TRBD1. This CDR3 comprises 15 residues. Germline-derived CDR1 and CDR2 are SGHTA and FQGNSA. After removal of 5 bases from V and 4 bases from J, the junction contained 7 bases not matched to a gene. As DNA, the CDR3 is TGTGCCAGCAGCACCCGGACAGGGGGTGCCTATGGCTACACCTTC. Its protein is CASSTRTGGAYGYTF.

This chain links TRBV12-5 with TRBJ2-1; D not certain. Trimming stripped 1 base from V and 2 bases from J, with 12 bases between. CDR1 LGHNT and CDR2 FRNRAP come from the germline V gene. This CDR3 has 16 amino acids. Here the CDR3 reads CASGLADGRTYNEQFF. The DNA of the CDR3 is TGTGCTAGTGGTTTGGCAGACGGAAGAACCTACAATGAGCAGTTCTTC.

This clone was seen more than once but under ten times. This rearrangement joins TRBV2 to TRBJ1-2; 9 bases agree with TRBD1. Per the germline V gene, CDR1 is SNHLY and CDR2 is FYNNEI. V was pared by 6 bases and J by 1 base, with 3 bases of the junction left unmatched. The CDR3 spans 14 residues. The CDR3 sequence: CASSRTGVNYGYTF. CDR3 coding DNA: TGTGCCAGCAGCAGGACAGGGGTTAACTATGGCTACACCTTC.

The CDR3 DNA follows: TGTGCCAGCTCACAGGGAATTAACACTGAAGCTTTCTTT. Amino acids: CASSQGINTEAFF. The V gene is TRBV18, the J gene TRBJ1-1; D gene uncertain. The CDR3 consists of 13 residues. The V end was cut by 4 bases, the J end by 2 bases, with 8 bases between. Germline V gives CDR1 KGHSH, CDR2 LQKENI.

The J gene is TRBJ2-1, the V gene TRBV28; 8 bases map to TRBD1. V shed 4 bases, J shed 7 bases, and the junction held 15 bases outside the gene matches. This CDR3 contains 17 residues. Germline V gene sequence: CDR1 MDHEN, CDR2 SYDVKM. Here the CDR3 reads CASSSEVRGLGANEQFF. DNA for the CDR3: TGTGCCAGCAGTTCGGAGGTCAGGGGGCTTGGTGCTAATGAGCAGTTCTTC.

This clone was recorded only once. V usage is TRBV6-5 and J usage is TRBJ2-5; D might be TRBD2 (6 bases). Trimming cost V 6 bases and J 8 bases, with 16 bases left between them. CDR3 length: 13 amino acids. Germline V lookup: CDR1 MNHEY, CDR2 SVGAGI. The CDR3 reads CASSLGGTFTQYF. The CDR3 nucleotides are TGTGCCAGCAGCTTGGGGGGTACGTTCACCCAGTACTTC.

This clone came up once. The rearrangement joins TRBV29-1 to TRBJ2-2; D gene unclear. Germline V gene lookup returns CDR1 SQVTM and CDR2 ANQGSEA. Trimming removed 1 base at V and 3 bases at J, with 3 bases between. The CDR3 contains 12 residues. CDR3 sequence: CSVEGYTGELFF. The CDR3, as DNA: TGCAGCGTTGAAGGATACACCGGGGAGCTGTTTTTT.

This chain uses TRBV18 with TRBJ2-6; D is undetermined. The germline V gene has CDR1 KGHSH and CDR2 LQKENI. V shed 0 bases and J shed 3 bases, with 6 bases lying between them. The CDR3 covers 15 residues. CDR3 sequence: CASSPPRDGANVLTF. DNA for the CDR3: TGTGCCAGCTCACCACCTAGGGATGGGGCCAACGTCCTGACTTTC.

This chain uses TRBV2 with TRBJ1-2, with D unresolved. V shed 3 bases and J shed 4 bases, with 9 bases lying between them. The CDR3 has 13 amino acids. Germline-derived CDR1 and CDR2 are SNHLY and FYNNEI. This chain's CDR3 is CASSEGLTYGYTF. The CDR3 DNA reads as TGTGCCAGCAGTGAGGGTCTTACCTATGGCTACACCTTC.

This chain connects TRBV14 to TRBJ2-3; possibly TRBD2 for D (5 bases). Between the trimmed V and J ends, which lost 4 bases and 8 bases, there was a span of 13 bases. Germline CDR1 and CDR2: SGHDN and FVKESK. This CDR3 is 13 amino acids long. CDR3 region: CASSRLLDSTQYF. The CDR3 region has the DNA TGTGCCAGCAGCCGCCTACTAGATAGTACGCAGTATTTT.

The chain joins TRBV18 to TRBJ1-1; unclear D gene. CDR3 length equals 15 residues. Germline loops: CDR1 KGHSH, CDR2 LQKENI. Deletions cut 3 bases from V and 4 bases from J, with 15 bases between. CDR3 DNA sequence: TGTGCCAGCTCACCTTCAAGCGTAACGGGCACTGAAGCTTTCTTT. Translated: CASSPSSVTGTEAFF.

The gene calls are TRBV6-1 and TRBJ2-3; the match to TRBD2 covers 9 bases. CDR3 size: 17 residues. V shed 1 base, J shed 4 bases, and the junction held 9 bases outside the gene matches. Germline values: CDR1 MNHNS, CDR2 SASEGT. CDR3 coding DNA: TGTGCCAGCAGTGAAGGGTGGCGGGGGGGCTTTTCAGATACGCAGTATTTT. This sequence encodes CASSEGWRGGFSDTQYF.

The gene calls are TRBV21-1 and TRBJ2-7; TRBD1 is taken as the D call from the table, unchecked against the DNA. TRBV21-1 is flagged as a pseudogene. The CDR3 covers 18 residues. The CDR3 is CASSKAGHGWRASYEQYF. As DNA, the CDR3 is TGTGCCAGCAGCAAAGCGGGACACGGGTGGCGGGCCTCCTACGAGCAGTACTTC.

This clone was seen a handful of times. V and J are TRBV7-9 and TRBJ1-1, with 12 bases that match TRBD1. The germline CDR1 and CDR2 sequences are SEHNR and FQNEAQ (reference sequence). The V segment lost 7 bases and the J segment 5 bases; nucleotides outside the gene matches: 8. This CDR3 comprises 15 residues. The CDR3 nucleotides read TGTGCCAGCATGGGGACAGGGGGCCTGGGTACTGAAGCTTTCTTT. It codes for CASMGTGGLGTEAFF.

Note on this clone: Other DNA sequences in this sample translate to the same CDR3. The chain's CDR3 is CASSFFASITQYF. CDR3 coding DNA: TGTGCCAGCAGCTTCTTCGCCTCGATAACCCAGTACTTC. The rearrangement joins TRBV5-4 to TRBJ2-5; no clear D gene. This CDR3 has 13 residues. The V gene's germline CDR1 is SGHNT and CDR2 YYREEE (reference sequence). V lost 2 bases and J lost 8, with 13 bases in between.

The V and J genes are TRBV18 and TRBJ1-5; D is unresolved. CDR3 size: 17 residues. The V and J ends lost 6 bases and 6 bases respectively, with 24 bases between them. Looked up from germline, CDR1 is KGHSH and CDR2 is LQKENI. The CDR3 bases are TGTGCCAGCTCCCTTGTAGGGCAGAACTCCTCTCCTCAGCCCCAGCATTTT. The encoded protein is CASSLVGQNSSPQPQHF.

CDR3 in DNA: TGTGCCAGCTCATCCGCCGGGACTAGCGGGGTGAATGAGCAGTTCTTC. Translating gives CASSSAGTSGVNEQFF. The chain has TRBV18 and TRBJ2-1; 13 positions agree with TRBD2. Germline loops: CDR1 KGHSH, CDR2 LQKENI. The CDR3 is 16 amino acids. V trimming: 5 bases; J trimming: 7 bases; junction bases outside the gene matches: 8.